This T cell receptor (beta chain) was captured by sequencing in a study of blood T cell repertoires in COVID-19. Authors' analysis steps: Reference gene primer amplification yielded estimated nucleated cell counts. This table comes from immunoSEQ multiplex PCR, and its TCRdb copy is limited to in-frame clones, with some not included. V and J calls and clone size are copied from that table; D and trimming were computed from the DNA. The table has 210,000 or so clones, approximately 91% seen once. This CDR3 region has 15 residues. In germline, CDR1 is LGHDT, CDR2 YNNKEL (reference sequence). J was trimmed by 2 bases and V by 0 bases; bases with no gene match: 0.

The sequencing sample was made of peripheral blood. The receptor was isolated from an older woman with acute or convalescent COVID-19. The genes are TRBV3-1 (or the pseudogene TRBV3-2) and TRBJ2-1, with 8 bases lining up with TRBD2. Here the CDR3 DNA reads TGTGCCAGCAGCCAAGAAGCGGGGGCCTACAATGAGCAGTTCTTC. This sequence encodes CASSQEAGAYNEQFF.